The present entry profiles one T cell receptor (beta chain) with its context. The sample is drawn from a study of blood T cell repertoires in COVID-19. Study at large: From T cells, B-cell-depleted T cells, or PBMCs came the material, which was cDNA or gDNA.

V dropped 2 bases and J dropped 10 bases, with 12 bases sitting between them. CDR1 is ENHRY and CDR2 is SYGVKD in the germline V gene. The CDR3 contains 13 residues. Using immunoSEQ multiplex PCR, the repertoire was profiled, and TCRdb retains in-frame clones only, with some absent. The sample has some 320,000 clones, roughly 85% seen once; the top ten hold approximately 7.6%. The specimen sequenced was peripheral blood. The sequence derives from a human donor in a cohort sampled during active COVID-19. The chain uses TRBV10-3 and TRBJ1-5; D gene ambiguous. The CDR3 bases are TGTGCCATCAGTGAGCCCCTACTTAGTCCCCAGCATTTT. It translates to CAISEPLLSPQHF.